A selection of T cell receptor beta chains follows, all from one sample in a study of cytomegalovirus exposure and HLA in healthy donors. Some clones are missing from TCRdb's copy, which holds only in-frame ones; the method was immunoSEQ multiplex PCR. The sample carries some 130,000 clones, nearly 80% recorded once. Sequencing input: PBMCs. The receptors originated from a male donor in good health and CMV-seronegative. Both conserved end residues are part of each CDR3. A D gene is named only where the DNA matches it firmly. The size field is filled for only some rows; it gives once, few, many or a size class.

V: TRBV7-2
size: NA
D: NA
J: TRBJ1-1
DNA: TGTGCCAGCAGCTTAAAATCCAGCGGGAACACTGAAGCTTTCTTT
CDR3: CASSLKSSGNTEAFF

V: TRBV27
size: NA
D: TRBD1
J: TRBJ1-1
DNA: TGTGCCAGCAGTCCCACAGGGGGCGCGGGGACTGAAGCTTTCTTT
CDR3: CASSPTGGAGTEAFF

V: TRBV7-9
size: once
D: NA
J: TRBJ2-7
DNA: TGTGCCAGCAGCTCAAGGACAGAGAGCTACGAGCAGTACTTC
CDR3: CASSSRTESYEQYF

V: TRBV10-3
size: NA
D: TRBD1
J: TRBJ1-3
DNA: TGTGCCATCAGAGGGACAGAGACCCGGGACACCATATATTTT
CDR3: CAIRGTETRDTIYF

V: TRBV1
size: NA
D: NA
J: TRBJ1-2
DNA: TGCACCAGCAGCCAAGGGTCGTGGACAGGGAGATATGGCTACACCTTC
CDR3: CTSSQGSWTGRYGYTF

V: TRBV27
size: NA
D: TRBD2
J: TRBJ2-1
DNA: TGTGCCAGCAGTTTGCCCACGACTAGCGGAAACCCCAATGAGCAGTTCTTC
CDR3: CASSLPTTSGNPNEQFF

V: TRBV5-1
size: NA
D: TRBD2
J: TRBJ2-3
DNA: TGCGCCAGCAGCCCCGGGACTAGCGGGGGGATCACAGATACGCAGTATTTT
CDR3: CASSPGTSGGITDTQYF

V: TRBV11-2
size: NA
D: NA
J: TRBJ2-3
DNA: TGTGCCAGCAGCGCTGACGGGACACCATTGGGCTACACAGATACGCAGTATTTT
CDR3: CASSADGTPLGYTDTQYF

V: TRBV19
size: NA
D: NA
J: TRBJ1-1
DNA: TGTGCCAGTAGTATGTCCCAGGGGCTACTGAACACTGAAGCTTTCTTT
CDR3: CASSMSQGLLNTEAFF

V: TRBV29-1
size: NA
D: TRBD1
J: TRBJ2-1
DNA: TGCAGCGTTGAGATCGGGACAGGGTTGTACAATGAGCAGTTCTTC
CDR3: CSVEIGTGLYNEQFF

V: TRBV18
size: NA
D: NA
J: TRBJ1-1
DNA: TGTGCCAGCTCCGAAGGGGAGGACACTGAAGCTTTCTTT
CDR3: CASSEGEDTEAFF

V: TRBV5-8
size: NA
D: TRBD1
J: TRBJ1-6
DNA: TGTGCCAGCAGCTCGGGACAGGGTGTGGCCAGGGCCCTCCACTTT
CDR3: CASSSGQGVARALHF

V: TRBV7-3
size: NA
D: TRBD2
J: TRBJ2-5
DNA: TGTGCCAGCAGCGCCACTAGCGCCCAAGAGACCCAGTACTTC
CDR3: CASSATSAQETQYF

V: TRBV19
size: NA
D: NA
J: TRBJ1-5
DNA: TGTGCCAGTTCCTATAGCAATCAGCCCCAGCATTTT
CDR3: CASSYSNQPQHF

V: TRBV5-4
size: NA
D: NA
J: TRBJ2-3
DNA: TGTGCCAGCAGAAGGGGCGTCTTGGGGACAGATACGCAGTATTTT
CDR3: CASRRGVLGTDTQYF

V: TRBV9
size: NA
D: NA
J: TRBJ2-3
DNA: TGTGCCAGCAGCGTAACTGATCTCGGGAACCGGCAGTATTTT
CDR3: CASSVTDLGNRQYF

V: TRBV5-6
size: NA
D: NA
J: TRBJ2-1
DNA: TGTGCCAGCAGCAGGGCAGGGGTTTTTCCCTACAATGAGCAGTTCTTC
CDR3: CASSRAGVFPYNEQFF

V: TRBV10-3
size: NA
D: NA
J: TRBJ1-2
DNA: TGTGCCATCAGTGAAGGCCAGGGTGGCTACACCTTC
CDR3: CAISEGQGGYTF

V: TRBV7-2
size: NA
D: TRBD2
J: TRBJ2-7
DNA: TGTGCCAGCAGCCCTTGGGGGGGATACTACGAGCAGTACTTC
CDR3: CASSPWGGYYEQYF

V: TRBV4-3
size: once
D: TRBD2
J: TRBJ2-7
DNA: TGCGCCAGCAGCCAAGCAGGCGGGGGGTCTTACGAGCAGTACTTC
CDR3: CASSQAGGGSYEQYF

V: TRBV7-8
size: NA
D: TRBD1
J: TRBJ1-6
DNA: TGTGCCAGCAGCCGCCGGGACAGGGGGGATTCACCCCTCCACTTT
CDR3: CASSRRDRGDSPLHF

V: TRBV7-2
size: NA
D: NA
J: TRBJ2-7
DNA: TGTGCCAGCAGCGCCAGCTCCTACGAGCAGTACTTC
CDR3: CASSASSYEQYF

V: TRBV10-1
size: NA
D: TRBD1
J: TRBJ2-2
DNA: TGCGCCAGCAGTGGGCCAGGGGGCTTTAGCGGGGAGCTGTTTTTT
CDR3: CASSGPGGFSGELFF

V: TRBV11-2
size: few
D: NA
J: TRBJ1-1
DNA: TGTGCCAGCAGCCCCTCCGGGGGGAGCCCTGAAGCTTTCTTT
CDR3: CASSPSGGSPEAFF

V: TRBV7-8
size: once
D: TRBD2
J: TRBJ2-5
DNA: TGTGCCAGCAGCTCGGGGGGGACTGGAGAGACCCAGTACTTC
CDR3: CASSSGGTGETQYF

V: TRBV5-4
size: NA
D: NA
J: TRBJ2-7
DNA: TGTGCCAGCAAGCCGGGACTTTCTTCCTACGAGCAGTACTTC
CDR3: CASKPGLSSYEQYF

V: TRBV12-5
size: NA
D: TRBD2
J: TRBJ2-2
DNA: TGTGCTAGTGGTTTAACTAGCGGGGGGGCCACCGGGGAGCTGTTTTTT
CDR3: CASGLTSGGATGELFF

V: TRBV5-1
size: few
D: NA
J: TRBJ1-4
DNA: TGCGCCAGCAGCTTAACAGGGTCTCCGCTGCAACTGTTTTTT
CDR3: CASSLTGSPLQLFF

V: TRBV5-6
size: NA
D: NA
J: TRBJ2-5
DNA: TGTGCCAGCACTAGAGGAGCGGGTACTCAAGAGACCCAGTACTTC
CDR3: CASTRGAGTQETQYF

V: TRBV9
size: NA
D: NA
J: TRBJ1-6
DNA: TGTGCCAGCAGCGGTGACAGTGAATGGTCTCCGGGTTCACCCCTCCACTTT
CDR3: CASSGDSEWSPGSPLHF

V: TRBV30
size: once
D: NA
J: TRBJ1-5
DNA: TGTGCCTGGAGAAAGGGGCGCGGTAATCAGCCCCAGCATTTT
CDR3: CAWRKGRGNQPQHF

V: TRBV4-3
size: few
D: NA
J: TRBJ2-2
DNA: TGCGCCAGCAGCCAACAACAGGGAAGCGGGGAGCTGTTTTTT
CDR3: CASSQQQGSGELFF

V: TRBV10-1
size: NA
D: TRBD1
J: TRBJ2-7
DNA: TGCGCCAGCAGTGAGTGGACAGGGGGAGGCGAGCAGTACTTC
CDR3: CASSEWTGGGEQYF

V: TRBV6-5
size: NA
D: NA
J: TRBJ1-1
DNA: TGTGCCAGCAGAATTACGGACACTGAAGCTTTCTTT
CDR3: CASRITDTEAFF

V: TRBV6-1
size: few
D: TRBD2
J: TRBJ2-5
DNA: TGTGCCAGCAGTGTCCTTAGCGGGGGGCAAGAGACCCAGTACTTC
CDR3: CASSVLSGGQETQYF

V: TRBV27
size: NA
D: TRBD1
J: TRBJ1-6
DNA: TGTGCCAGCAGTTTTTCCGCGGACAGGGGGAATTCACCCCTCCACTTT
CDR3: CASSFSADRGNSPLHF

V: TRBV7-2
size: NA
D: NA
J: TRBJ1-3
DNA: TGTGCCAGCAGCCCCGGGACCGGGAGCTCTGGAAACACCATATATTTT
CDR3: CASSPGTGSSGNTIYF

V: TRBV6-5
size: NA
D: NA
J: TRBJ2-7
DNA: TGTGCCAGCAGCGTCGGGACAATCAGCTCCTACGAGCAGTACTTC
CDR3: CASSVGTISSYEQYF

V: TRBV6-1
size: NA
D: TRBD1
J: TRBJ1-6
DNA: TGTGCCAGCAGTGGCCTTCAGGGGGTTCATAATTCACCCCTCCACTTT
CDR3: CASSGLQGVHNSPLHF

V: TRBV5-4
size: NA
D: TRBD1
J: TRBJ2-7
DNA: TGTGCCATCGCTGGGGGGGACAGGGCATCTGGGGGATCCTACGAGCAGTACTTC
CDR3: CAIAGGDRASGGSYEQYF

V: TRBV4-1
size: NA
D: TRBD1
J: TRBJ1-6
DNA: TGCGCCAGCAGCCAAGTAGGCGGCAGGGGGCGATTTGGATCACCCCTCCACTTT
CDR3: CASSQVGGRGRFGSPLHF